Listed here are 28 T cell receptor beta chains from one sample, sequenced in a study of blood T cell repertoires in COVID-19. Sequencing used immunoSEQ multiplex PCR; TCRdb keeps in-frame clones, though not all of them. Altogether about 97,000 clones are present, about 87% being singletons, with the ten largest covering over 15%. Sequencing was carried out using peripheral blood. The receptors originated from a human donor in a cohort sampled during active COVID-19.

The V call is TRBV18, the J call TRBJ2-1; a possible D gene is TRBD2 (6 bases). Germline CDR1 reads KGHSH; CDR2 reads LQKENI. The CDR3 runs 15 residues. V shed 6 bases and J shed 8 bases, with 20 bases lying between them. Written as DNA, the CDR3 is TGTGCCAGCTCGCCCCTGTCGGAGGGCCGCGATGAGCAGTTCTTC. Translating gives CASSPLSEGRDEQFF.

This chain joins TRBV7-2 and TRBJ2-3, with 7 nucleotides matching TRBD2. The CDR3 extends over 15 amino acids. J was trimmed by 2 bases and V by 5 bases; bases with no gene match: 7. CDR1 is SGHTA and CDR2 is FQGNSA in the germline V gene. The CDR3 region is CASSGQRGTTDTQYF. The CDR3 nucleotides read TGTGCCAGCAGCGGCCAGCGGGGAACCACAGATACGCAGTATTTT.

The chain employs TRBV27 and TRBJ2-7; the D gene is possibly TRBD2 (6 bases). Germline V gene sequence: CDR1 MNHEY, CDR2 SMNVEV (reference sequence). V was trimmed by 7 bases and J by 7 bases, leaving 17 bases between them. The CDR3 loop spans 13 amino acids. CDR3 sequence (DNA): TGTGCCAGCACCTCTCCCGGGGGTTTGGAGCAGTACTTC. Translating gives CASTSPGGLEQYF.

The V and J genes are TRBV6-5 and TRBJ1-1; D is uncertain. The CDR3 has 15 amino acids. Looked up from germline, CDR1 is MNHEY and CDR2 is SVGAGI. V lost 3 bases, J lost 10 bases, and 21 bases lay in between. This CDR3 reads CASSYYSRGVVSAFF. CDR3 sequence (DNA): TGTGCCAGCAGTTATTATTCTCGGGGAGTGGTGTCAGCTTTCTTT.

A single count supports this clone. This chain joins TRBV5-1 and TRBJ1-2, with a tentative D call TRBD1 (5 bases). The CDR3 is made up of 13 amino acids. V lost 4 bases to trimming and J lost 9 bases, with 16 bases between them. CDR1 and CDR2 (germline): SGHRS, YFSETQ. CDR3 bases: TGCGCCAGCAGCCAAGCGGGGGGTTTACGCTACACCTTC. Translated, it gives CASSQAGGLRYTF.

The genes are TRBV30 and TRBJ1-1; D perhaps matches TRBD1 (5 bases). Germline CDR1 and CDR2: GTSNPN and SVGIG (reference sequence). Trimming removed 3 bases at V and 10 bases at J, with 21 bases between. The CDR3 covers 14 residues. CDR3 bases: TGTGCCTGGAGGCCAGCGGGGGGGATCGCGGGAGCTTTCTTT. As protein: CAWRPAGGIAGAFF. The variable domain in full, with the rest retrieved from reference TRBV30 and TRBJ1-1, is SQTIHQWPATLVQPVGSPLSLECTVEGTSNPNLYWYRQAAGRGLQLLFYSVGIGQISSEVPQNLSASRPQDRQFILSSKKLLLSDSGFYLCAWRPAGGIAGAFFGQGTRLTVV.

This chain uses TRBV4-2 with TRBJ1-2; 7 nucleotides match TRBD1. From germline, CDR1 is LGHNA and CDR2 YNFKEQ. Unmatched junction bases numbered 5, after V lost 0 bases and J lost 4 bases. The CDR3 loop spans 15 amino acids. The CDR3 reads CASSQETGPGYGYTF. The CDR3 DNA is TGTGCCAGCAGCCAAGAGACAGGGCCGGGCTATGGCTACACCTTC.

The chain uses TRBV3-1 (or the pseudogene TRBV3-2) and TRBJ2-3, with 8 bases aligning to TRBD2. CDR1 LGHDT and CDR2 YNNKEL come from the germline V gene (reference sequence). V gave up 3 bases and J gave up 2 bases; unmatched junction bases: 7. CDR3 length equals 16 residues. The CDR3 region has the DNA TGTGCCAGCAGCCACCTCGGCGGGGGGCCCACAGATACGCAGTATTTT. Its translation: CASSHLGGGPTDTQYF.

J is TRBJ2-2 and V is TRBV6-5; D perhaps matches TRBD1 (6 bases). The CDR3 runs 13 residues. V was cut by 8 bases and J by 1 base, with 8 bases left in between. Germline V gives CDR1 MNHEY, CDR2 SVGAGI. CDR3 DNA sequence: TGTGCCAGCCTACAGGGGAACACCGGGGAGCTGTTTTTT. This sequence encodes CASLQGNTGELFF.

This rearrangement joins TRBV19 to TRBJ2-3; possible D gene TRBD2, 6 bases. This CDR3 region has 16 residues. Trimming pared 3 bases from V and 1 base from J, leaving 14 bases between. Germline CDR1 is LNHDA and CDR2 is SQIVND (reference sequence). In DNA, the CDR3 is TGTGCCAGTAGTATGGGCACCGGGGGAGGCACAGATACGCAGTATTTT. It codes for CASSMGTGGGTDTQYF.

This clone was found once. This rearrangement joins TRBV28 to TRBJ2-5; 9 bases match TRBD1. The germline CDR1 and CDR2 sequences are MDHEN and SYDVKM. The CDR3 has 15 residues. V dropped 6 bases and J dropped 5; count of bases not matched to a gene: 10. This CDR3 is CASSGQGSWVETQYF. DNA of the CDR3: TGTGCCAGCAGCGGACAGGGGAGTTGGGTGGAGACCCAGTACTTC. Full variable domain (missing parts from reference TRBV28 and TRBJ2-5): DVKVTQSSRYLVKRTGEKVFLECVQDMDHENMFWYRQDPGLGLRLIYFSYDVKMKEKGDIPEGYSVSREKKERFSLILESASTNQTSMYLCASSGQGSWVETQYFGPGTRLLVL.

The chain recombines TRBV7-9 with TRBJ1-2, with D uncertain. The V end was cut by 4 bases, the J end by 7 bases, with 16 bases between. Germline values: CDR1 SEHNR, CDR2 FQNEAQ (reference sequence). CDR3 length: 14 amino acids. The CDR3 region is CASSSLNRDGGYTF. CDR3 sequence (DNA): TGTGCCAGCAGCTCCCTAAACAGAGACGGTGGCTACACCTTC. Combining the CDR3 with reference TRBV7-9 and TRBJ1-2 gives the whole variable domain DTGVSQNPRHKITKRGQNVTFRCDPISEHNRLYWYRQTLGQGPEFLTYFQNEAQLEKSRLLSDRFSAERPKGSFSTLEIQRTEQGDSAMYLCASSSLNRDGGYTFGSGTRLTVV.

This chain links TRBV25-1 with TRBJ2-1; 7 bases map to TRBD1. V lost 4 bases and J lost 6; bases outside the gene matches: 6. The CDR3 is 14 residues long. Germline CDR1 and CDR2: MGHDK and SYGVNS. CDR3 loop: CASSGGTVFNEQFF. CDR3 coding DNA: TGTGCCAGCAGTGGGGGGACAGTGTTCAATGAGCAGTTCTTC.

The J gene is TRBJ2-1, the V gene TRBV7-2; unclear D gene. Germline V CDR1 and CDR2: SGHTA, FQGNSA. Deletions cut 4 bases from V and 9 bases from J, with 10 bases between. This CDR3 is built from 12 residues. The CDR3 region is CASSSLEAEQFF. The CDR3 DNA is TGTGCCAGCAGCTCGTTAGAGGCTGAGCAGTTCTTC. Based on the CDR3 plus reference TRBV7-2 and TRBJ2-1, the full variable domain is GAGVSQSPSNKVTEKGKDVELRCDPISGHTALYWYRQSLGQGLEFLIYFQGNSAPDKSGLPSDRFSAERTGGSVSTLTIQRTQQEDSAVYLCASSSLEAEQFFGPGTRLTVL.

The rearrangement uses TRBV12-5 and TRBJ1-2, with no clear D. The CDR3 is 14 amino acids. Looked up from germline, CDR1 is LGHNT and CDR2 is FRNRAP. V was clipped by 8 bases and J by 0 bases, with 13 bases between them. The CDR3 DNA reads TGTGCTAGTCTGGCTGGGCCAGCTAACTATGGCTACACCTTC. Encoded protein: CASLAGPANYGYTF. The whole variable domain, filled in from reference TRBV12-5 and TRBJ1-2, reads DARVTQTPRHKVTEMGQEVTMRCQPILGHNTVFWYRQTMMQGLELLAYFRNRAPLDDSGMPKDRFSAEMPDATLATLKIQPSEPRDSAVYFCASLAGPANYGYTFGSGTRLTVV.

The chain employs TRBV1 and TRBJ2-1; TRBD2 was called by the table and not checked on the DNA. TRBV1 is a listed pseudogene. CDR3 length: 15 amino acids. The chain's CDR3 is CTSSQRWGGPGEQFF. The DNA for the CDR3 is TGCACCAGCAGCCAACGCTGGGGGGGGCCCGGCGAGCAGTTCTTC.

The chain joins TRBV5-1 to TRBJ1-2; the match to TRBD1 covers 7 bases. The germline gives CDR1 SGHRS, CDR2 YFSETQ. V shed 3 bases, J shed 13 bases, and the junction held 15 bases outside the gene matches. The CDR3 sequence is 14 residues long. CDR3 nucleotide sequence: TGCGCCAGCAGCTACACAGGGGAGCAAGGCCCTCCCACCTTC. Residues: CASSYTGEQGPPTF.

The chain has TRBV5-1 and TRBJ2-7; 12 nucleotides line up with TRBD2. CDR3 length: 16 amino acids. The V segment lost 3 bases and the J segment 6 bases; nucleotides outside the gene matches: 10. Germline CDR1 and CDR2: SGHRS and YFSETQ. CDR3: CASSWDLAGGPSEQYF. CDR3 nucleotide sequence: TGCGCCAGCAGCTGGGACCTAGCGGGGGGGCCAAGCGAGCAGTACTTC.

The rearrangement joins TRBV7-2 to TRBJ1-5; a possible D gene is TRBD1 (5 bases). There are 15 residues in the CDR3. Germline-derived CDR1 and CDR2 are SGHTA and FQGNSA. The germline V and J ends were trimmed by 3 bases and 5 bases, with 14 bases remaining between them. The CDR3 DNA reads TGTGCCAGCAGCTTTTCGGGCAGGGATCATCAGCCCCAGCATTTT. It codes for CASSFSGRDHQPQHF.

V usage is TRBV4-1 and J usage is TRBJ2-2; D call uncertain. Germline CDR1 is MGHRA and CDR2 is YSYEKL. The CDR3 has 14 amino acids. V was cut by 5 bases and J by 0 bases, with 7 bases left in between. CDR3 sequence (DNA): TGCGCCAGCAGCGCGACTTCGAACACCGGGGAGCTGTTTTTT. Protein product: CASSATSNTGELFF.

The chain joins TRBV3-1 (or the pseudogene TRBV3-2) to TRBJ2-7; D gene ambiguous. The V and J ends lost 4 bases and 0 bases respectively, with 10 bases between them. The CDR3 runs 14 residues. The germline V gene encodes CDR1 LGHDT and CDR2 YNNKEL (reference sequence). Here the CDR3 DNA reads TGTGCCAGCAGCCGGGCCGGAACCTCCTACGAGCAGTACTTC. Translated: CASSRAGTSYEQYF.

Comments on this clone: The junction differs from germline at one of its ends, possibly a read error. V gene TRBV29-1 combines with J gene TRBJ1-2; no clear D. CDR1 and CDR2 (germline): SQVTM, ANQGSEA. The length of the CDR3 is 12 residues. CDR3 coding DNA: TGCAGCGTTGAAGATCGGCCGGGGAATTGGAGCTTC. It specifies CSVEDRPGNWSF.

The V and J genes are TRBV6-1 and TRBJ2-5; D perhaps matches TRBD1 (5 bases). V dropped 2 bases and J dropped 5 bases, with 15 bases sitting between them. The CDR3 covers 15 residues. The germline gives CDR1 MNHNS, CDR2 SASEGT. This CDR3 is CASSETGVVWETQYF. DNA of the CDR3: TGTGCCAGCAGTGAAACAGGAGTGGTCTGGGAGACCCAGTACTTC.

This clone was found once. The rearrangement uses TRBV7-8 and TRBJ2-2; 10 bases agree with TRBD2. Germline CDR1 is SGHVS and CDR2 is FQNEAQ. Trimming removed 1 base from V and 1 base from J; junction bases left unmatched: 6. The CDR3 runs to 18 residues. CDR3: CASSLVAGGQGNTGELFF. In nucleotides, the CDR3 is TGTGCCAGCAGCTTAGTAGCGGGGGGCCAGGGGAACACCGGGGAGCTGTTTTTT.

The chain is built from TRBV4-3 and TRBJ1-5; 9 positions agree with TRBD1. The ends lost 3 bases at V and 1 base at J; junction bases unmatched: 1. The CDR3 spans 15 residues. The germline CDR1 and CDR2 sequences are LGHNA and YSLEER. The CDR3 region has the DNA TGCGCCAGCAGCCACGACAGGGGGAGCAATCAGCCCCAGCATTTT. Translated, it gives CASSHDRGSNQPQHF.

V and J are TRBV10-3 and TRBJ1-2, with 9 bases aligning to TRBD1. The V segment lost 0 bases and the J segment 7 bases; nucleotides outside the gene matches: 9. The length of the CDR3 is 16 residues. CDR1 is ENHRY, CDR2 SYGVKD, per germline. This CDR3 reads CAISESMWTGESGYTF. DNA for the CDR3: TGTGCCATCAGTGAGTCGATGTGGACAGGGGAATCTGGCTACACCTTC.

This clone came up once. V is TRBV9 and J is TRBJ2-7; 7 bases agree with TRBD1. The CDR3 covers 15 residues. Losses at the gene ends were 0 bases for V and 2 bases for J; bases not matched to a gene: 5. The V gene's germline CDR1 is SGDLS and CDR2 YYNGEE. This chain's CDR3 is CASSVAVGTAYEQYF. DNA of the CDR3: TGTGCCAGCAGCGTAGCGGTAGGGACAGCCTACGAGCAGTACTTC.

This clone has only one observation. The V and J genes are TRBV6-5 and TRBJ2-7; possible D gene TRBD2, 5 bases. CDR1 is MNHEY, CDR2 SVGAGI, per germline. V dropped 9 bases and J dropped 0 bases, with 18 bases sitting between them. This CDR3 is 15 amino acids long. The chain's CDR3 is CASRLIPAPSYEQYF. For the CDR3, the DNA is TGTGCCAGTCGACTAATTCCCGCTCCCTCCTACGAGCAGTACTTC.